A selection of T cell receptor beta chains follows, all from one sample in a study of identical twins. One entry per CDR3 protein results from TCRdb running MiXCR on the 5' RACE reads. This repertoire shows roughly 470,000 distinct CDR3 sequences, 14% found once; its top ten account for 0.98%. Another study also made use of these data, one on yellow fever vaccine responses in identical twins.

Sequencing was done on a sample of CD4+ T cells sorted from blood. These receptors originate from a woman aged 18 to 35 in good health. Both conserved end residues are part of each CDR3. D genes are given only for firm matches. Some rows have no size entry. The others give once, few or many, or a class for an expanded clone.

D gene: .
V gene: TRBV12-3/TRBV12-4
J gene: TRBJ2-2
clone size: few
CDR3 DNA: TGTGCCAGCAGTTTTGTGGGGCGCAGCACCGGGGAGCTGTTTTTT
CDR3 protein: CASSFVGRSTGELFF

D gene: .
V gene: TRBV20-1
J gene: TRBJ2-7
clone size: .
CDR3 DNA: TGCAGTGCTAGAGGACTGGGCGACAGGTACTACGAGCAGTACTTC
CDR3 protein: CSARGLGDRYYEQYF

D gene: .
V gene: TRBV5-6
J gene: TRBJ1-2
clone size: .
CDR3 DNA: TGTGCCAGCAGCGTGGGAAGTGGCTACACCTTC
CDR3 protein: CASSVGSGYTF

D gene: .
V gene: TRBV12-3/TRBV12-4
J gene: TRBJ2-3
clone size: few
CDR3 DNA: TGTGCCAGCAGCCCACATACAGGCCCGCGGGATAAAGATACGCAGTATTTT
CDR3 protein: CASSPHTGPRDKDTQYF

D gene: TRBD2
V gene: TRBV20-1
J gene: TRBJ2-3
clone size: few
CDR3 DNA: TGCAGTGCAACATCTAGCGGGAGGGATACGCAGTATTTT
CDR3 protein: CSATSSGRDTQYF

D gene: .
V gene: TRBV6-6
J gene: TRBJ2-1
clone size: .
CDR3 DNA: TGTGCCAGCAGTTACACTACTAGCTTGCCGTTCTTC
CDR3 protein: CASSYTTSLPFF

D gene: TRBD2
V gene: TRBV4-3
J gene: TRBJ2-3
clone size: few
CDR3 DNA: TGCGCCAGCAGCCAAGGTGTTGCGGGAGGGCCGGCAGATACGCAGTATTTT
CDR3 protein: CASSQGVAGGPADTQYF

D gene: TRBD2
V gene: TRBV9
J gene: TRBJ2-1
clone size: .
CDR3 DNA: TGTGCCAGCAGCGGGCCCCCCGGCGGGGGGGCCCGAAATGAGCAGTTCTTC
CDR3 protein: CASSGPPGGGARNEQFF

D gene: .
V gene: TRBV7-2
J gene: TRBJ2-1
clone size: few
CDR3 DNA: TGTGCCAGCAGCTTAGCCGGTAGTGAGCAGTTCTTC
CDR3 protein: CASSLAGSEQFF

D gene: .
V gene: TRBV29-1
J gene: TRBJ1-1
clone size: many
CDR3 DNA: TGCAGCGTTGGCGGGAGGGCGAACACTGAAGCTTTCTTT
CDR3 protein: CSVGGRANTEAFF

D gene: .
V gene: TRBV10-3
J gene: TRBJ1-6
clone size: few
CDR3 DNA: TGTGCCATCAGTGTGCAGGGCGCCGATTCACCCCTCCACTTT
CDR3 protein: CAISVQGADSPLHF

D gene: TRBD2
V gene: TRBV5-1
J gene: TRBJ2-1
clone size: few
CDR3 DNA: TGCGCCAGCAGCTCCGCCGAGAAAGCGGGACCCCATTACAATGAGCAGTTCTTC
CDR3 protein: CASSSAEKAGPHYNEQFF

D gene: .
V gene: TRBV3-1
J gene: TRBJ2-1
clone size: few
CDR3 DNA: TGTGCCAGCAGCCAAGAGGAGCAGTTCTTC
CDR3 protein: CASSQEEQFF

D gene: TRBD2
V gene: TRBV20-1
J gene: TRBJ2-7
clone size: few
CDR3 DNA: TGCAGTGCCAACCTAGCGGGCCAATCCTACGAGCAGTACTTC
CDR3 protein: CSANLAGQSYEQYF

D gene: .
V gene: TRBV2
J gene: TRBJ2-7
clone size: .
CDR3 DNA: TGTGCCAGCAGTGACCCTGGGGGCAACGAGCAGTACTTC
CDR3 protein: CASSDPGGNEQYF

D gene: TRBD1
V gene: TRBV5-1
J gene: TRBJ2-5
clone size: few
CDR3 DNA: TGCGCCAGCAGCTTGGCAGGGGGCAGGACGCTAGGCCAAGAGACCCAGTACTTC
CDR3 protein: CASSLAGGRTLGQETQYF

D gene: TRBD1
V gene: TRBV19
J gene: TRBJ1-5
clone size: few
CDR3 DNA: TGTGCCAGTAGTATGAAGGGACAGAATAGCAATCAGCCCCAGCATTTT
CDR3 protein: CASSMKGQNSNQPQHF

D gene: TRBD1
V gene: TRBV5-6
J gene: TRBJ2-2
clone size: few
CDR3 DNA: TGTGCCAGCAGCCGAGACAGGGGGCGACTTGAAGGGGAGCTGTTTTTT
CDR3 protein: CASSRDRGRLEGELFF

D gene: .
V gene: TRBV10-3
J gene: TRBJ1-1
clone size: few
CDR3 DNA: TGTGCCATCAGTGGGCTCGTGGACACTGAAGCTTTCTTT
CDR3 protein: CAISGLVDTEAFF

D gene: .
V gene: TRBV7-6
J gene: TRBJ2-3
clone size: .
CDR3 DNA: TGTGCCAGCAGCGACCCTTACTCTAGCACAGGTACGCAGTATTTT
CDR3 protein: CASSDPYSSTGTQYF

D gene: .
V gene: TRBV6-2/TRBV6-3
J gene: TRBJ2-7
clone size: .
CDR3 DNA: TGTGCCAGCAGCCTACAGCTTGTCTACGAGCAGTACTTC
CDR3 protein: CASSLQLVYEQYF

D gene: TRBD1
V gene: TRBV6-1
J gene: TRBJ2-7
clone size: .
CDR3 DNA: TGTGCCAGCAGTCAAGTTCCGGGACAGGGCCACGAGCAGTACTTC
CDR3 protein: CASSQVPGQGHEQYF

D gene: .
V gene: TRBV2
J gene: TRBJ2-7
clone size: .
CDR3 DNA: TGTGCCAGCAGCTGGTTTGAGGGCGAAAACGAGCAGTACTTC
CDR3 protein: CASSWFEGENEQYF

D gene: TRBD1
V gene: TRBV4-2
J gene: TRBJ2-2
clone size: .
CDR3 DNA: TGTGCCAGCAGCCAAGCGCGGACAGGGGCTAACACCGGGGAGCTGTTTTTT
CDR3 protein: CASSQARTGANTGELFF

D gene: TRBD2
V gene: TRBV10-2
J gene: TRBJ2-1
clone size: .
CDR3 DNA: TGCGCCAGCAGTGAGAATCGGCTAGCGGTAAACAATGAGCAGTTCTTC
CDR3 protein: CASSENRLAVNNEQFF

D gene: TRBD1
V gene: TRBV12-3/TRBV12-4
J gene: TRBJ2-1
clone size: many
CDR3 DNA: TGTGCCAGCAGTTTTGTACGGACAGGCTCCTACAATGAGCAGTTCTTC
CDR3 protein: CASSFVRTGSYNEQFF

D gene: .
V gene: TRBV20-1
J gene: TRBJ2-2
clone size: .
CDR3 DNA: TGCAGTGCTAGAGATGACGGGGGGCCCGGGGAGCTGTTTTTT
CDR3 protein: CSARDDGGPGELFF

D gene: TRBD1
V gene: TRBV2
J gene: TRBJ2-1
clone size: .
CDR3 DNA: TGTGCCAGCAGAGGACAGGGGAGCGATGAGCAGTTCTTC
CDR3 protein: CASRGQGSDEQFF

D gene: TRBD2
V gene: TRBV6-2/TRBV6-3
J gene: TRBJ2-1
clone size: few
CDR3 DNA: TGTGCCAGCAGGACTAGCGGGGGGGCCTACAATGAGCAGTTCTTC
CDR3 protein: CASRTSGGAYNEQFF

D gene: .
V gene: TRBV19
J gene: TRBJ2-2
clone size: few
CDR3 DNA: TGTGCCAGTACGCCAGGGGCGAACACCGGGGAGCTGTTTTTT
CDR3 protein: CASTPGANTGELFF

D gene: TRBD2
V gene: TRBV6-5
J gene: TRBJ2-3
clone size: .
CDR3 DNA: TGTGCCAGCAGTTACCCGGGGGGTGATGCGCAGTATTTT
CDR3 protein: CASSYPGGDAQYF

D gene: TRBD1
V gene: TRBV29-1
J gene: TRBJ2-1
clone size: few
CDR3 DNA: TGCAGCGTCGGGACAGGGGTATACAATGAGCAGTTCTTC
CDR3 protein: CSVGTGVYNEQFF

D gene: .
V gene: TRBV11-2
J gene: TRBJ1-5
clone size: .
CDR3 DNA: TGTGCCAGCAGCTTAGGCAGGGAGGGATATCAGCCCCAGCATTTT
CDR3 protein: CASSLGREGYQPQHF